One and the same sample provided the 12 T cell receptor beta chains below, sequenced in a study of blood T cell repertoires in COVID-19. TCRdb's copy holds only in-frame clones and misses some; the assay was immunoSEQ multiplex PCR. The sample holds 100,000 to 150,000 clones, about 83% seen once. The sample comprised peripheral blood. All receptors derive from a man in his sixties with acute or convalescent COVID-19.

V and J are TRBV5-4 and TRBJ2-7, with a weak D call TRBD2 (6 bases). Deletions cut 0 bases from V and 1 base from J, with 11 bases between. Germline V CDR1 and CDR2: SGHNT, YYREEE (reference sequence). This CDR3 is 15 amino acids long. CDR3 amino acids: CASSLGTTRSYEQYF. The CDR3 nucleotides are TGTGCCAGCAGCTTGGGGACTACCCGATCCTACGAGCAGTACTTC. Full variable domain (outside the CDR3, taken from reference TRBV5-4 and TRBJ2-7): ETGVTQSPTHLIKTRGQQVTLRCSSQSGHNTVSWYQQALGQGPQFIFQYYREEENGRGNFPPRFSGLQFPNYSSELNVNALELDDSALYLCASSLGTTRSYEQYFGPGTRLTVT.

The chain couples TRBV11-2 to TRBJ1-2; D is perhaps TRBD1 (5 bases). V was cut by 5 bases and J by 4 bases, with 11 bases left in between. CDR3 length: 13 amino acids. The germline gives CDR1 SGHAT, CDR2 FQNNGV. DNA of the CDR3: TGTGCCAGCAGCCTTAGACAGTCCTATGGCTACACCTTC. Protein: CASSLRQSYGYTF.

J is TRBJ1-1 and V is TRBV9; the D is unclear. Trimming removed 1 base from V and 1 base from J, with 5 bases in between. The CDR3 has 13 amino acids. Germline assignment: CDR1 SGDLS and CDR2 YYNGEE. CDR3 amino acids: CASSVSGNTEAFF. CDR3 nucleotides: TGTGCCAGCAGCGTATCGGGGAACACTGAAGCTTTCTTT.

CDR3 coding DNA: TGTGCCAGCAGTTTATCTGGTAGGGTGAGGGACAGTGGCAATCAGCCCCAGCATTTT. It yields the protein CASSLSGRVRDSGNQPQHF. The chain links TRBV28 to TRBJ1-5; TRBD1 agrees at 7 bases. J lost 2 bases, V lost 1 base, and 14 bases had no gene match. The CDR3 is 19 amino acids. CDR1 is MDHEN and CDR2 is SYDVKM in the germline V gene.

This chain uses TRBV6-4 with TRBJ1-1, with 9 bases aligning to TRBD1. V lost 4 bases, J lost 9 bases, and 3 bases stayed unmatched. The CDR3 has 12 amino acids. Germline V lookup: CDR1 MRHNA, CDR2 SNTAGT. The CDR3 nucleotides read TGTGCCAGCAGTGGCACAGGGGGCAAAGCTTTCTTT. Residues: CASSGTGGKAFF.

The chain is built from TRBV13 and TRBJ2-7; no clear D. CDR3 length: 15 residues. The V end lost 5 bases, the J end lost 0 bases, and 14 bases lay between the germline ends. Germline assignment: CDR1 PRHDT and CDR2 FYEKMQ (reference sequence). This chain's CDR3 is CASSRRLESSYEQYF. DNA of the CDR3: TGTGCCAGCAGCCGTCGACTGGAAAGCTCCTACGAGCAGTACTTC.

The chain employs TRBV7-9 and TRBJ2-3, with unresolved D. Trimming stripped 2 bases from V and 6 bases from J, with 15 bases between. The CDR3 runs 15 residues. Germline CDR1 SEHNR, CDR2 FQNEAQ (reference sequence). CDR3 sequence: CASSLRPGFLDTQYF. Here the CDR3 DNA reads TGTGCCAGCAGCTTAAGGCCAGGTTTTTTGGATACGCAGTATTTT.

The gene calls are TRBV7-8 and TRBJ2-5; a possible D gene is TRBD1 (6 bases). V shed 4 bases and J shed 5 bases, with 14 bases lying between them. Germline V gene data show CDR1 as SGHVS and CDR2 as FQNEAQ. The CDR3 has 14 amino acids. This chain's CDR3 is CASSSGTSGETQYF. The CDR3 DNA is TGTGCCAGCAGCTCCGGGACATCAGGGGAGACCCAGTACTTC.

This sequence joins TRBV7-2 and TRBJ1-1; D might be TRBD1 (6 bases). Trimming took off 1 base at V and 6 bases at J, with 15 bases between the two ends. CDR3 size: 15 residues. Germline CDR1 and CDR2: SGHTA and FQGNSA. CDR3 in amino acids: CASSLGPGGGSEAFF. CDR3 DNA: TGTGCCAGCAGCTTAGGGCCCGGGGGGGGCTCTGAAGCTTTCTTT.

The gene calls are TRBV6-5 and TRBJ1-5; 7 bases agree with TRBD1. Germline V gene lookup returns CDR1 MNHEY and CDR2 SVGAGI. The trim removed 7 bases at V and 5 bases at J, leaving 8 bases unmatched. The CDR3 consists of 14 residues. The CDR3 region has the DNA TGTGCCAGCAACCGACAGGGTGGGCATCAGCCCCAGCATTTT. This encodes CASNRQGGHQPQHF.

This clone was seen only a few times. V is TRBV5-1 and J is TRBJ2-7; TRBD2 is a possible D gene (7 bases). Germline assignment: CDR1 SGHRS and CDR2 YFSETQ. There are 14 residues in the CDR3. V dropped 6 bases and J dropped 6 bases, with 19 bases sitting between them. This CDR3 reads CASNLGGRSVEQYF. The CDR3 DNA reads as TGCGCCAGCAACCTCGGGGGGCGTTCAGTCGAGCAGTACTTC.

This chain connects TRBV5-1 to TRBJ2-3; 12 bases are a match to TRBD2. J gave up 0 bases and V 2 bases, and 7 bases lay outside the gene matches. Germline assignment: CDR1 SGHRS and CDR2 YFSETQ. This CDR3 spans 18 amino acids. The CDR3 DNA is TGCGCCAGCAGCTTCCGACTAGCGGGGGACTATAGCACAGATACGCAGTATTTT. Translated, it gives CASSFRLAGDYSTDTQYF.